This passage covers 27 T cell receptor beta chains from one sample sequenced in a study of blood T cell repertoires in COVID-19. TCRdb keeps only in-frame clones here, not all; method: immunoSEQ multiplex PCR. The sample carries around 270,000 clones, more than 90% recorded once. The material sequenced was peripheral blood. Source of these receptors: a person under 30 with COVID-19, enrolled during active disease.

The rearrangement uses TRBV9 and TRBJ1-4; a possible D gene is TRBD1 (6 bases). The CDR3 sequence is 15 residues long. Germline loops: CDR1 SGDLS, CDR2 YYNGEE. The germline V and J ends were trimmed by 0 bases and 0 bases, with 6 bases remaining between them. CDR3 amino acids: CASSVGTATNEKLFF. The CDR3 nucleotides are TGTGCCAGCAGCGTAGGGACAGCAACTAATGAAAAACTGTTTTTT.

The gene calls are TRBV27 and TRBJ2-1; D might be TRBD2 (5 bases). CDR1 is MNHEY, CDR2 SMNVEV, per germline (reference sequence). Trimming removed 1 base from V and 7 bases from J, with 17 bases in between. The CDR3 runs 16 residues. This CDR3 is CASSLFSVGDGNEQFF. The CDR3 bases are TGTGCCAGCAGTTTATTTTCGGTGGGAGATGGGAATGAGCAGTTCTTC.

This clone was seen just once. The genes are TRBV4-1 and TRBJ2-7; 9 bases align to TRBD2. The germline gives CDR1 MGHRA, CDR2 YSYEKL. Trimming removed 0 bases from V and 5 bases from J; junction bases left unmatched: 5. The CDR3 loop spans 15 amino acids. The DNA for the CDR3 is TGCGCCAGCAGCCAAGAGCCGCGGGAGGGTAACGAGCAGTACTTC. It translates to CASSQEPREGNEQYF.

The V and J genes are TRBV3-1 (or the pseudogene TRBV3-2) and TRBJ1-2; 8 nucleotides line up with TRBD1. Unmatched junction bases numbered 7, after V lost 4 bases and J lost 3 bases. The CDR3 has 15 residues. The germline CDR1 and CDR2 sequences are LGHDT and YNNKEL (reference sequence). The CDR3 sequence: CASSLGTGTYYGYTF. The CDR3 DNA is TGTGCCAGCAGCCTTGGGACAGGAACTTACTATGGCTACACCTTC.

J is TRBJ2-7 and V is TRBV3-1 (or the pseudogene TRBV3-2); D perhaps matches TRBD1 (5 bases). The V and J ends lost 0 bases and 1 base respectively, with 7 bases between them. Germline values: CDR1 LGHDT, CDR2 YNNKEL (reference sequence). The CDR3 loop spans 14 amino acids. The CDR3 protein is CASSQEPGSYEQYF. In DNA form, the CDR3 reads TGTGCCAGCAGCCAAGAACCAGGGTCCTACGAGCAGTACTTC.

The chain couples TRBV28 to TRBJ2-1, with 15 bases identical to TRBD2. Germline loops: CDR1 MDHEN, CDR2 SYDVKM. V shed 2 bases and J 7 bases; nucleotides not matched to a gene: 0. The CDR3 is made up of 15 amino acids. The CDR3 region is CASSLGTSGRNEQFF. In nucleotides, the CDR3 is TGTGCCAGCAGTTTAGGGACTAGCGGGAGGAATGAGCAGTTCTTC.

The CDR3 loop reads CASSQVRGGITGELFF. The CDR3 coding sequence is TGCGCCAGCAGCCAAGTTCGAGGGGGCATAACCGGGGAGCTGTTTTTT. V and J are TRBV4-1 and TRBJ2-2; 7 bases are a match to TRBD1. The V and J ends lost 1 base and 5 bases, in that order; junction bases with no gene match: 7. The CDR3 contains 16 residues. Looked up from germline, CDR1 is MGHRA and CDR2 is YSYEKL.

This clone was seen a few times. This sequence joins TRBV28 and TRBJ1-3; the D gene is possibly TRBD1 (6 bases). Germline V CDR1 and CDR2: MDHEN, SYDVKM. The CDR3 runs to 17 residues. Trimming shortened V by 4 bases and J by 7 bases, and 23 bases separated the two germline ends. DNA of the CDR3: TGTGCCAGCAGTTCATATCAGGGGAGAAGGGTGGGGAACACCATATATTTT. Residues: CASSSYQGRRVGNTIYF. The full variable domain, with the rest looked up from reference TRBV28 and TRBJ1-3, is DVKVTQSSRYLVKRTGEKVFLECVQDMDHENMFWYRQDPGLGLRLIYFSYDVKMKEKGDIPEGYSVSREKKERFSLILESASTNQTSMYLCASSSYQGRRVGNTIYFGEGSWLTVV.

J is TRBJ1-3 and V is TRBV10-3; TRBD1 matches 7 bases. CDR3 length: 14 residues. CDR1 and CDR2 (germline): ENHRY, SYGVKD. V trimming: 8 bases; J trimming: 0 bases; junction bases outside the gene matches: 4. The CDR3 nucleotides are TGTGCCATCGGCGGGACAGTCTCTGGAAACACCATATATTTT. Translating gives CAIGGTVSGNTIYF.

The V call is TRBV6-5, the J call TRBJ2-5, with 8 bases aligning to TRBD1. CDR1 and CDR2 from the germline V gene are MNHEY and SVGAGI. The length of the CDR3 is 16 residues. Trimming at V came to 4 bases and at J to 5 bases, leaving 12 bases not matched to a gene. The CDR3 DNA follows: TGTGCCAGCAGTTCACTGACTACAGGGGGAATTGAGACCCAGTACTTC. The encoded protein is CASSSLTTGGIETQYF.

This chain links TRBV5-6 with TRBJ2-3, with 7 bases fitting TRBD2. Trimming took 1 base from V and 4 from J; bases not matched to a gene: 6. Germline V CDR1 and CDR2: SGHDT, YYEEEE. This CDR3 region has 15 residues. The DNA for the CDR3 is TGTGCCAGCAGCTTGAAGCGGGATGTTGCAGATACGCAGTATTTT. This encodes CASSLKRDVADTQYF.

This chain uses TRBV5-1 with TRBJ2-5; 7 bases are a match to TRBD1. The CDR3 runs 13 residues. Trimming removed 5 bases from V and 5 bases from J; junction bases left unmatched: 6. CDR1 is SGHRS and CDR2 is YFSETQ in the germline V gene. CDR3 nucleotides: TGCGCCAGCAGTATAGGGGGCCGGGAGACCCAGTACTTC. Residues: CASSIGGRETQYF.

This chain links TRBV4-1 with TRBJ1-4, with TRBD1 identical over 10 bases. The germline V gene has CDR1 MGHRA and CDR2 YSYEKL. V gave up 3 bases and J gave up 0 bases; unmatched junction bases: 1. The CDR3 loop spans 16 amino acids. The DNA for the CDR3 is TGCGCCAGCAGCCAGGGGACAGGGGCAACTAATGAAAAACTGTTTTTT. This gives the protein CASSQGTGATNEKLFF.

The chain recombines TRBV9 with TRBJ2-1, with TRBD2 identical over 10 bases. From germline, CDR1 is SGDLS and CDR2 YYNGEE. This CDR3 has 16 amino acids. With V trimmed by 0 bases and J by 4 bases, 4 bases remained unmatched. CDR3 sequence: CASSVGPAGGYNEQFF. The CDR3 region has the DNA TGTGCCAGCAGCGTAGGACCAGCGGGAGGGTACAATGAGCAGTTCTTC. Full variable domain (missing parts from reference TRBV9 and TRBJ2-1): DSGVTQTPKHLITATGQRVTLRCSPRSGDLSVYWYQQSLDQGLQFLIQYYNGEERAKGNILERFSAQQFPDLHSELNLSSLELGDSALYFCASSVGPAGGYNEQFFGPGTRLTVL.

V and J are TRBV28 and TRBJ2-7, with 8 bases identical to TRBD2. The CDR3 contains 15 residues. The junction had 3 bases not matched to a gene; V was cut back by 1 base and J by 1 base. Per germline, CDR1 MDHEN and CDR2 SYDVKM. CDR3 DNA: TGTGCCAGCAGTTTATCGGTAGCGGGGTCCTACGAGCAGTACTTC. It translates to CASSLSVAGSYEQYF.

The rearrangement links TRBV27 to TRBJ1-4, with a weak D call TRBD1 (6 bases). V lost 6 bases, J lost 2 bases, and 16 bases lay in between. Germline values: CDR1 MNHEY, CDR2 SMNVEV (reference sequence). The CDR3 sequence is 16 residues long. This chain's CDR3 is CASSRSRTGTNEKLFF. The DNA for the CDR3 is TGTGCCAGCAGCCGGAGTCGAACAGGGACTAATGAAAAACTGTTTTTT.

The rearrangement joins TRBV2 to TRBJ1-3; D unresolved. V was trimmed by 5 bases and J by 2 bases, leaving 4 bases between them. The germline V gene encodes CDR1 SNHLY and CDR2 FYNNEI. The length of the CDR3 is 12 residues. CDR3 nucleotide sequence: TGTGCCAGCAGTTACACTGGAAACACCATATATTTT. Translation: CASSYTGNTIYF. Full variable domain (missing parts from reference TRBV2 and TRBJ1-3): EPEVTQTPSHQVTQMGQEVILRCVPISNHLYFYWYRQILGQKVEFLVSFYNNEISEKSEIFDDQFSVERPDGSNFTLKIRSTKLEDSAMYFCASSYTGNTIYFGEGSWLTVV.

V and J are TRBV5-1 and TRBJ2-7; 12 bases are a match to TRBD1. V trimming: 4 bases; J trimming: 5 bases; junction bases outside the gene matches: 4. This CDR3 is 14 amino acids long. CDR1 and CDR2 (germline): SGHRS, YFSETQ. CDR3: CASSLGQGADEQYF. In DNA, the CDR3 is TGCGCCAGCAGCCTGGGACAGGGGGCGGACGAGCAGTACTTC.

The rearrangement links TRBV4-1 to TRBJ2-1; maybe TRBD1 (5 bases). This CDR3 has 21 residues. The germline gives CDR1 MGHRA, CDR2 YSYEKL. The V gene lost 4 bases and the J gene lost 0 bases, with 28 bases spanning the gap. CDR3 amino acids: CASSPLSATGRPSASYNEQFF. The CDR3, as DNA: TGCGCCAGCAGCCCTCTTTCAGCCACAGGCCGCCCCTCCGCCTCCTACAATGAGCAGTTCTTC.

The chain recombines TRBV6-1 with TRBJ1-2; 10 nucleotides line up with TRBD1. The CDR3 covers 16 residues. V was pared by 2 bases and J by 4 bases, with 7 bases of the junction left unmatched. Germline V gene sequence: CDR1 MNHNS, CDR2 SASEGT. CDR3 in DNA: TGTGCCAGCAGTGAACAGGGGGACAGGGGTAGCTATGGCTACACCTTC. Its translation is CASSEQGDRGSYGYTF.

The chain has TRBV5-1 and TRBJ1-2, with D possibly being TRBD1 (6 bases). Germline CDR1 and CDR2: SGHRS and YFSETQ. V lost 7 bases, J lost 3 bases, and 13 bases lay in between. This CDR3 has 13 residues. The CDR3 sequence is CASLGAGDYGYTF. CDR3 coding DNA: TGCGCCAGCTTGGGGGCAGGAGACTATGGCTACACCTTC.

The chain employs TRBV12-3 or TRBV12-4 and TRBJ2-1; D gene uncertain. V was cut by 2 bases and J by 6 bases, with 8 bases left in between. This CDR3 has 13 amino acids. The CDR3 DNA sequence: TGTGCCAGCAGTTTAATGCAGTCCAATGAGCAGTTCTTC. It codes for CASSLMQSNEQFF.

The chain joins TRBV27 to TRBJ1-6; D is perhaps TRBD1 (6 bases). The CDR3 has 16 residues. Germline V gene data show CDR1 as MNHEY and CDR2 as SMNVEV (reference sequence). Trimming took off 2 bases at V and 0 bases at J, with 8 bases between the two ends. The CDR3 coding sequence is TGTGCCAGCAGTTTAAGGGGGTACTCCTATAATTCACCCCTCCACTTT. Amino acids: CASSLRGYSYNSPLHF.

This chain joins TRBV4-1 and TRBJ2-7; 12 positions agree with TRBD2. The germline V gene has CDR1 MGHRA and CDR2 YSYEKL. After removal of 3 bases from V and 5 bases from J, the junction contained 5 bases not matched to a gene. The CDR3 length is 15 residues. CDR3 protein: CASSHRLAGEDEQYF. CDR3 nucleotides: TGCGCCAGCAGCCACCGACTAGCGGGAGAGGACGAGCAGTACTTC.

This clone was observed once. This chain links TRBV10-3 with TRBJ2-5; 12 bases agree with TRBD2. The CDR3 runs 16 residues. Germline V CDR1 and CDR2: ENHRY, SYGVKD. After removal of 6 bases from V and 0 bases from J, the junction contained 5 bases not matched to a gene. CDR3 amino acids: CAISGLAGMYQETQYF. CDR3 sequence (DNA): TGTGCCATCAGCGGACTAGCGGGGATGTACCAAGAGACCCAGTACTTC.

The rearrangement uses TRBV9 and TRBJ1-4; tentatively, D is TRBD1 (6 bases). CDR3 length: 14 amino acids. The V gene lost 4 bases and the J gene lost 4 bases, with 11 bases spanning the gap. CDR1 is SGDLS, CDR2 YYNGEE, per germline. This CDR3 reads CASSPPGDNEKLFF. The DNA of the CDR3 is TGTGCCAGCAGCCCCCCAGGGGATAATGAAAAACTGTTTTTT.

This rearrangement joins TRBV9 to TRBJ1-4; 7 nucleotides match TRBD1. From germline, CDR1 is SGDLS and CDR2 YYNGEE. The CDR3 has 16 amino acids. J gave up 0 bases and V 4 bases, and 6 bases lay outside the gene matches. The CDR3 here is CASSPNTGATNEKLFF. CDR3 in DNA: TGTGCCAGCAGCCCTAACACAGGGGCAACTAATGAAAAACTGTTTTTT.